These T cell receptor beta chains were read from a single sample in a study of cytomegalovirus exposure and HLA in healthy donors. TCRdb's table, derived via immunoSEQ multiplex PCR, lists solely in-frame clones and lacks some. The sample records roughly 140,000 clones, about 80% being singletons. The sequenced sample was PBMCs. The origin of the receptors is a man aged 40-49 years in good health and CMV-seronegative. Each CDR3 is given with its conserved first and last residue. Each record gives: J gene, CDR3 length, D gene, V gene, clone size, CDR3 DNA, CDR3 protein. A D gene is named only where the DNA matches it firmly. Clone size is given for some rows only: seen once, a few or many times, or a class if the clone is expanded.

TRBJ2-1	12	NA	TRBV7-6	NA	TGTGCCAGCAGCGGGGGACTTGGGGAGCAGTTCTTC	CASSGGLGEQFF
TRBJ2-2	16	TRBD2	TRBV4-1	NA	TGCGCCAGCAGCAGCCTACTAGCGGGGGGGCCCGGGGAGCTGTTTTTT	CASSSLLAGGPGELFF
TRBJ2-1	14	NA	TRBV28	once	TGTGCCAGCAGTTTCAGGCTCCCTGGGAATGAGCAGTTCTTC	CASSFRLPGNEQFF
TRBJ2-5	12	TRBD2	TRBV2	NA	TGTGCCACCGTGGGGGGGGAAGAGACCCAGTACTTC	CATVGGEETQYF
TRBJ1-3	14	NA	TRBV19	few	TGTGCCAGCCGCATCCGGGGACAAGGAAACACCATATATTTT	CASRIRGQGNTIYF
TRBJ1-5	14	TRBD1	TRBV6-1	NA	TGTGCCACCCGACAGGGAACCTCCAATCAGCCCCAGCATTTT	CATRQGTSNQPQHF
TRBJ2-2	16	TRBD2	TRBV19	NA	TGTGCCAGTAGTATCCGGACTAGCGGAAACACCGGGGAGCTGTTTTTT	CASSIRTSGNTGELFF
TRBJ1-1	15	TRBD1	TRBV5-4	few	TGTGCCAGCAGCCCTGGGACAGGGTTCCGCACTGAAGCTTTCTTT	CASSPGTGFRTEAFF
TRBJ1-1	16	NA	TRBV2	NA	TGTGCCAGCAGAGAACCGAAGGGAGCTATGAACACTGAAGCTTTCTTT	CASREPKGAMNTEAFF
TRBJ2-5	16	TRBD1	TRBV19	NA	TGTGCCAGTAGTGGGGGACAGGGGTATCCCCAAGAGACCCAGTACTTC	CASSGGQGYPQETQYF
TRBJ2-1	13	TRBD1	TRBV29-1	NA	TGCAGCGAAATCGGGACAGGGCCTTCGAGGCAGTTCTTC	CSEIGTGPSRQFF
TRBJ1-4	17	NA	TRBV9	NA	TGTGCCAGCAGCCCTTCGGACCGATGGCAGGGTGGTGAAAAACTGTTTTTT	CASSPSDRWQGGEKLFF
TRBJ2-7	12	NA	TRBV7-8	NA	TGTGCCAGCAGCTTAAAACAGTACGAGCAGTACTTC	CASSLKQYEQYF
TRBJ1-2	14	TRBD1	TRBV7-9	NA	TGTGCCAGCAGCTTTCGGGACAGGGGCTATGGCTACACCTTC	CASSFRDRGYGYTF
TRBJ1-1	13	TRBD1	TRBV27	NA	TGTGCCAGCAGTGCGGACAGGAATACTGAAGCTTTCTTT	CASSADRNTEAFF
TRBJ1-2	16	NA	TRBV6-5	once	TGTGCCAGCAGTTTATCTTCGGTCCTTCTTGGCTATGGCTACACCTTC	CASSLSSVLLGYGYTF
TRBJ2-6	18	NA	TRBV28	once	TGTGCCAGCAGTTTAATCTCGGGGGTATCGTATGGGGCCAACGTCCTGACTTTC	CASSLISGVSYGANVLTF
TRBJ2-7	14	NA	TRBV5-6	few	TGTGCCAGCAGCGCAGGAAAGGATTCCTACGAGCAGTACTTC	CASSAGKDSYEQYF
TRBJ2-7	14	NA	TRBV5-1	NA	TGCGCCAGCCGGCCACAGGTTTCCTCCTACGAGCAGTACTTC	CASRPQVSSYEQYF
TRBJ1-2	17	TRBD1	TRBV4-3	NA	TGCGCCAGCAGCCAAGAACAGGGGGGAACCCTAAGCTATGGCTACACCTTC	CASSQEQGGTLSYGYTF
TRBJ2-1	16	NA	TRBV7-3	NA	TGTGCCAGCAGCTTCTCGACAGGTTTTTTGTACAATGAGCAGTTCTTC	CASSFSTGFLYNEQFF
TRBJ1-3	17	TRBD1	TRBV5-4	NA	TGTGCCAGCAGCCACGGACAGGGGGGTCTAGGGGGAAACACCATATATTTT	CASSHGQGGLGGNTIYF
TRBJ2-2	15	NA	TRBV9	NA	TGTGCCAGCAGCGTAGAATTGGGGCACACCGGGGAGCTGTTTTTT	CASSVELGHTGELFF
TRBJ2-7	15	TRBD1	TRBV5-4	NA	TGTGCCAGCAGCTTACCGGGACAGGGGGCCTACGAGCAGTACTTC	CASSLPGQGAYEQYF